The 27 T cell receptor beta chains below were found in one sample sequenced in a study of CD8 T cells in ankylosing spondylitis. Via MiXCR, TCRdb re-called the 5' RACE reads, giving one row per CDR3 protein. This sample has approximately 550,000 distinct CDR3 sequences, with roughly 13% found just once. No antigen is known for these receptors. General study findings and limits: Seemingly characteristic of ankylosing spondylitis blood was a TCR beta motif consisting of eight highly homologous variants.

Sequenced material: blood, either unsorted or a sorted T cell fraction (not recorded which). The origin of the receptors is a male donor with ankylosing spondylitis.

This clonotype came up a few times. This chain uses TRBV19 with TRBJ2-1; possibly TRBD1 or TRBD2 for D (5 bases each). This CDR3 has 14 residues. Germline CDR1 LNHDA, CDR2 SQIVND (reference sequence). The V and J ends lost 4 bases and 5 bases respectively, with 12 bases between them. This chain's CDR3 is CASSTGPRDNEQFF. Here the CDR3 DNA reads TGTGCCAGTAGTACGGGGCCCAGGGACAATGAGCAGTTCTTC.

This clonotype was seen a handful of times. This sequence joins TRBV6-1 and TRBJ2-7; no reliable D call. The CDR3 is 12 residues long. In germline, CDR1 is MNHNS, CDR2 SASEGT. V lost 2 bases, J lost 4 bases, and 6 bases lay in between. The DNA for the CDR3 is TGTGCCAGCAGTGAATATGCGTACGAGCAGTACGTC. Translating gives CASSEYAYEQYV.

This clonotype was counted between two and nine times. The chain uses TRBV3-1 and TRBJ2-7; unclear D gene. Germline assignment: CDR1 LGHDT and CDR2 YNNKEL (reference sequence). The CDR3 sequence is 14 residues long. V lost 1 base and J 7 bases, leaving 14 bases between the germline ends. The CDR3 DNA is TGTGCCAGCAGCCAAGTGAATGGGCAGGTAGAGCAGTACTTC. As protein: CASSQVNGQVEQYF.

The chain recombines TRBV7-9 with TRBJ2-1, with unresolved D. Trimming removed 3 bases from V and 10 bases from J, with 13 bases in between. Germline loops: CDR1 SEHNR, CDR2 FQNEAQ (reference sequence). The CDR3 spans 13 residues. In DNA, the CDR3 is TGTGCCAGCAGCTTCCCGCGTTTGGGGGAGCAGTTCTTC. Translation: CASSFPRLGEQFF.

This clonotype showed up just a few times. The chain employs TRBV5-6 and TRBJ2-7; 8 nucleotides agree with TRBD1. The CDR3 length is 14 residues. The germline gives CDR1 SGHDT, CDR2 YYEEEE. V lost 4 bases, J lost 1 base, and 4 bases stayed unmatched. The CDR3 spells CASSTGDRSYEQYV. The CDR3 DNA reads as TGTGCCAGCAGCACGGGGGACAGGTCCTACGAGCAGTACGTC.

V usage is TRBV3-1 and J usage is TRBJ1-4, with TRBD1 as a possible D gene (5 bases). Germline CDR1 and CDR2: LGHDT and YNNKEL (reference sequence). CDR3 length: 15 amino acids. V was shortened by 0 bases and J by 6 bases, with 11 bases between the two germline ends. The CDR3: CASSQERGIDEKLFF. For the CDR3, the DNA is TGTGCCAGCAGCCAAGAACGGGGCATTGATGAAAAACTGTTTTTT.

This chain joins TRBV4-1 and TRBJ2-7, with unresolved D. The germline CDR1 and CDR2 sequences are MGHRA and YSYEKL. Trimming cost V 7 bases and J 2 bases, with 12 bases left between them. The CDR3 is made up of 13 amino acids. The CDR3 DNA reads TGCGCCAGCAAGCCTAAGCGTGCCTACGAGCAGTACTTC. This translates into CASKPKRAYEQYF.

This chain connects TRBV7-2 to TRBJ1-1; weak D call: TRBD1 (6 bases). CDR3 length: 14 amino acids. Trimming removed 2 bases from V and 1 base from J, with 8 bases in between. The V gene's germline CDR1 is SGHTA and CDR2 FQGNSA. CDR3 amino acids: CASSLTTGNTEAFF. The CDR3 bases are TGTGCCAGCAGCTTAACGACAGGGAACACTGAAGCTTTCTTT.

This clonotype was picked up a small number of times. The chain employs TRBV5-1 and TRBJ2-7; maybe TRBD1 (6 bases). The CDR3 has 18 amino acids. V was trimmed by 4 bases and J by 3 bases, leaving 26 bases between them. From germline, CDR1 is SGHRS and CDR2 YFSETQ. CDR3 bases: TGCGCCAGCAGCCATAAGCTTACAGGGAGCCAAGGCTACTACGAGCAGTACTTC. This translates into CASSHKLTGSQGYYEQYF.

This clonotype was recorded only once. This rearrangement joins TRBV20-1 to TRBJ2-1; 7 bases map to TRBD1. Germline V gene data show CDR1 as DFQATT and CDR2 as SNEGSKA (reference sequence). Unmatched junction bases numbered 8, after V lost 1 base and J lost 5 bases. The length of the CDR3 is 15 residues. CDR3 in DNA: TGCAGTGCTAGAGCCGGGGCAGGGGGTAACAATGAGCAGTTCTTC. It specifies CSARAGAGGNNEQFF.

This clonotype was counted at least ten times. J is TRBJ1-5 and V is TRBV28, with 9 bases lining up with TRBD1. Per the germline V gene, CDR1 is MDHEN and CDR2 is SYDVKM. Trimming took 5 bases from V and 5 from J; bases not matched to a gene: 7. This CDR3 contains 15 residues. CDR3 DNA: TGTGCCAGCAGTACTACAGGGGGCGGTTATCAGCCCCAGCATTTT. Its protein is CASSTTGGGYQPQHF.

The V gene is TRBV29-1, the J gene TRBJ1-1; no definite D call. CDR1 and CDR2 (germline): SQVTM, ANQGSEA. There are 14 residues in the CDR3. V shed 1 base and J shed 5 bases, with 14 bases lying between them. The CDR3 spells CSVEGARFGTEAFF. CDR3 nucleotides: TGCAGCGTTGAAGGGGCTCGCTTCGGGACTGAAGCTTTCTTT.

The sample holds a few counts of this clonotype. The rearrangement joins TRBV29-1 to TRBJ1-4; D is ambiguous. Trimming stripped 4 bases from V and 8 bases from J, with 8 bases between. CDR1 SQVTM and CDR2 ANQGSEA come from the germline V gene. This CDR3 has 11 amino acids. CDR3 region: CSVARGEKLFF. The CDR3 DNA is TGCAGCGTTGCAAGAGGGGAAAAACTGTTTTTT.

In its sample, this clonotype was seen a few times. The rearrangement joins TRBV12-5 to TRBJ2-3, with no clear D. Trimming shortened V by 6 bases and J by 7 bases, and 11 bases separated the two germline ends. CDR1 is LGHNT, CDR2 FRNRAP, per germline. The CDR3 is 12 residues long. The DNA for the CDR3 is TGTGCTAGTGGCCCCTTCACGAATACGCAGTATTTT. It codes for CASGPFTNTQYF.

This clonotype was observed a few times. This chain links TRBV24-1 with TRBJ2-3, with D possibly matching TRBD2 (5 bases). V lost 3 bases and J lost 3, with 18 bases in between. The germline CDR1 and CDR2 sequences are KGHDR and SFDVKD. The CDR3 loop spans 17 amino acids. In DNA form, the CDR3 reads TGTGCCACCAGTGATGACCCGAGGGCTAGTTGGACAGATACGCAGTATTTT. Amino acids: CATSDDPRASWTDTQYF.

This clonotype showed up just a few times. This chain links TRBV5-5 with TRBJ2-2; TRBD1 matches 11 bases. This CDR3 is built from 17 residues. CDR1 is SGHKS, CDR2 YYEKEE, per germline (reference sequence). J gave up 4 bases and V 4 bases, and 9 bases lay outside the gene matches. The CDR3 sequence: CASSLGQGAFGTGELFF. In DNA, the CDR3 is TGTGCCAGCAGCCTAGGACAGGGGGCGTTTGGCACCGGGGAGCTGTTTTTT.

This rearrangement joins TRBV5-1 to TRBJ2-2; 7 nucleotides line up with TRBD2. Per the germline V gene, CDR1 is SGHRS and CDR2 is YFSETQ. J lost 2 bases, V lost 4 bases, and 5 bases had no gene match. This CDR3 has 15 residues. The CDR3 is CASSTGLPNTGELFF. For the CDR3, the DNA is TGCGCCAGCAGCACGGGACTACCTAACACCGGGGAGCTGTTTTTT.

V usage is TRBV6-5 and J usage is TRBJ1-2; D remains unclear. Germline values: CDR1 MNHEY, CDR2 SVGAGI. V gave up 0 bases and J gave up 4 bases, with 12 bases separating them. CDR3 size: 15 residues. CDR3: CASSYSRDFAYGYTF. The CDR3 nucleotides read TGTGCCAGCAGTTACTCGAGAGATTTCGCCTATGGCTACACCTTC.

This clonotype came up many times. The J gene is TRBJ2-1, the V gene TRBV5-1; 9 bases are a match to TRBD1. With 3 bases clipped from V and 8 bases from J, the junction kept 6 bases outside the gene matches. The CDR3 contains 14 residues. Per germline, CDR1 SGHRS and CDR2 YFSETQ. The CDR3 sequence is CASSSGTGYDEQFF. CDR3 nucleotides: TGCGCCAGCAGCTCCGGGACAGGGTATGATGAGCAGTTCTTC.

The V gene is TRBV7-9, the J gene TRBJ2-7; possible D gene TRBD2, 6 bases. Per germline, CDR1 SEHNR and CDR2 FQNEAQ (reference sequence). The V end lost 3 bases, the J end lost 3 bases, and 12 bases lay between the germline ends. The CDR3 length is 14 residues. CDR3: CASSFGGEGYEQYF. The CDR3 coding sequence is TGTGCCAGCAGCTTTGGAGGGGAAGGCTACGAGCAGTACTTC.

This clonotype was seen only a few times. V usage is TRBV5-6 and J usage is TRBJ2-1; the match to TRBD2 covers 14 bases. V trimming: 4 bases; J trimming: 3 bases; junction bases outside the gene matches: 6. This CDR3 has 17 amino acids. The germline V gene encodes CDR1 SGHDT and CDR2 YYEEEE. The CDR3 protein is CASSIGLAGGDYNEQFF. CDR3 nucleotides: TGTGCCAGCAGCATCGGACTAGCGGGAGGAGACTACAATGAGCAGTTCTTC.

At least ten counts were recorded for this clonotype. The chain joins TRBV24-1 to TRBJ2-1; D might be TRBD2 (5 bases). Germline assignment: CDR1 KGHDR and CDR2 SFDVKD. Trimming removed 0 bases at V and 12 bases at J, with 8 bases between. CDR3 length equals 12 residues. The CDR3 spells CATSDLWAGQFF. CDR3 sequence (DNA): TGTGCCACCAGTGATTTGTGGGCGGGGCAGTTCTTC.

A few counts support this clonotype. The V gene is TRBV7-8, the J gene TRBJ1-5, with 8 positions matching TRBD1. V trimming: 1 base; J trimming: 1 base; junction bases outside the gene matches: 6. The CDR3 spans 17 residues. Germline V gene data show CDR1 as SGHVS and CDR2 as FQNEAQ. The CDR3 DNA reads TGTGCCAGCAGCTTAGTAGCAGGGGGCGCGAGCAATCAGCCCCAGCATTTT. It codes for CASSLVAGGASNQPQHF.

This clonotype has more than one count but fewer than ten. The chain carries TRBV29-1 and TRBJ2-1; TRBD2 is a possible D gene (5 bases). Germline V gene data show CDR1 as SQVTM and CDR2 as ANQGSEA. Trimming left V 0 bases short and J 3 bases short, with 6 bases between. The CDR3 spans 13 residues. Here the CDR3 reads CSVEEGSYNEQFF. For the CDR3, the DNA is TGCAGCGTTGAAGAGGGGAGCTACAATGAGCAGTTCTTC.

The chain combines TRBV20-1 with TRBJ2-7, with TRBD1 identical over 7 bases. The germline V gene has CDR1 DFQATT and CDR2 SNEGSKA (reference sequence). This CDR3 region has 14 residues. V shed 4 bases and J 6 bases; nucleotides not matched to a gene: 12. This CDR3 is CSATTGVRLGEQYF. CDR3 sequence (DNA): TGCAGTGCTACCACAGGGGTTCGCCTAGGCGAGCAGTACTTC.

This clonotype appeared many times. The chain couples TRBV4-2 to TRBJ2-3; 11 nucleotides line up with TRBD2. J was trimmed by 5 bases and V by 2 bases; bases with no gene match: 6. This CDR3 has 16 residues. The germline CDR1 and CDR2 sequences are LGHNA and YNFKEQ. The CDR3 coding sequence is TGTGCCAGCAGCCAATATAGCGGGAGGGTGGAAGATACGCAGTATTTT. Protein: CASSQYSGRVEDTQYF.

The V gene is TRBV10-3, the J gene TRBJ1-1; tentative D call: TRBD1 (5 bases). V was clipped by 8 bases and J by 0 bases, with 10 bases between them. Germline V gene data show CDR1 as ENHRY and CDR2 as SYGVKD. This CDR3 has 13 amino acids. CDR3 coding DNA: TGTGCCATCGGGGCTGCTATGAACACTGAAGCTTTCTTT. This encodes CAIGAAMNTEAFF.